These 13 T cell receptor beta chains share one sample of origin, sequenced in a study of blood T cell repertoires in COVID-19. Assay: immunoSEQ multiplex PCR; the TCRdb copy retains only in-frame clones and omits some. The sample records 150,000 to 200,000 clones, 80% to 90% being singletons. Material: peripheral blood. These receptors were taken from a human donor in a cohort sampled during active COVID-19.

The CDR3 DNA reads TGTGCCAGCAGCTGGGAGGCTAGATCCCCAAATGCAGATACGCAGTATTTT. Protein: CASSWEARSPNADTQYF. The chain combines TRBV5-6 with TRBJ2-3; D may be TRBD2 (6 bases). V was cut by 3 bases and J by 4 bases, with 21 bases left in between. Germline V gene lookup returns CDR1 SGHDT and CDR2 YYEEEE. There are 17 residues in the CDR3.

For the CDR3, the DNA is TGCGCCAGCAGCCCCGAGACAGGCAGAGACACCGGGGAGCTGTTTTTT. It codes for CASSPETGRDTGELFF. J is TRBJ2-2 and V is TRBV4-1; possibly TRBD1 for D (6 bases). This CDR3 comprises 16 residues. Germline V gene sequence: CDR1 MGHRA, CDR2 YSYEKL. Deletions cut 4 bases from V and 3 bases from J, with 15 bases between.

This rearrangement joins TRBV12-5 to TRBJ1-2, with D maybe TRBD1 (5 bases). Trimming removed 3 bases from V and 4 bases from J, with 15 bases in between. CDR3 length equals 15 residues. CDR1 is LGHNT and CDR2 is FRNRAP in the germline V gene. Here the CDR3 DNA reads TGTGCTAGTGGTTTAGAATCAGGGACTTCCTATGGCTACACCTTC. It yields the protein CASGLESGTSYGYTF.

The rearrangement joins TRBV19 to TRBJ2-1; 7 nucleotides match TRBD2. The CDR3 contains 13 residues. Trimming cost V 5 bases and J 13 bases; bases outside gene matches: 11. Germline values: CDR1 LNHDA, CDR2 SQIVND (reference sequence). CDR3 residues: CASSPAGLLSQFF. CDR3 DNA: TGTGCCAGTAGTCCAGCGGGACTTCTATCTCAGTTCTTC.

This chain joins TRBV6-1 and TRBJ2-3; 8 nucleotides match TRBD2. The germline V gene encodes CDR1 MNHNS and CDR2 SASEGT. This CDR3 has 16 residues. The junction had 3 bases not matched to a gene; V was cut back by 0 bases and J by 1 base. The CDR3 here is CASSEAGTRGTDTQYF. The CDR3 region has the DNA TGTGCCAGCAGTGAAGCCGGGACTAGGGGCACAGATACGCAGTATTTT.

V and J are TRBV7-9 and TRBJ1-3; no definite D call. Germline V gene sequence: CDR1 SEHNR, CDR2 FQNEAQ (reference sequence). With 0 bases removed from V and 0 bases from J, the gap between germline ends came to 3 bases. The CDR3 covers 14 residues. The CDR3 DNA reads as TGTGCCAGCAGCTTAGCGAGCTCTGGAAACACCATATATTTT. It specifies CASSLASSGNTIYF.

There are a few counts of this clone. This chain connects TRBV28 to TRBJ1-2; TRBD1 matches 10 bases. V dropped 4 bases and J dropped 8; count of bases not matched to a gene: 7. The CDR3 consists of 14 residues. CDR1 and CDR2 from the germline V gene are MDHEN and SYDVKM. The CDR3: CASSSPRQGAGYTF. The CDR3, as DNA: TGTGCCAGCAGTTCCCCTAGACAGGGGGCCGGCTACACCTTC.

This clone has only a few counts. The V gene is TRBV6-5, the J gene TRBJ2-4; D gene ambiguous. Trimming removed 6 bases at V and 11 bases at J, with 20 bases between. The CDR3 consists of 14 residues. CDR1 and CDR2 from the germline V gene are MNHEY and SVGAGI. CDR3 amino acids: CASRASAGAFLQYF. The CDR3 nucleotides are TGTGCCAGCAGGGCCAGTGCCGGAGCTTTTCTTCAGTACTTC.

This rearrangement joins TRBV20-1 to TRBJ1-1, with D perhaps TRBD1 (5 bases). The length of the CDR3 is 12 residues. Trimming removed 3 bases from V and 4 bases from J, with 9 bases in between. Germline V gene data show CDR1 as DFQATT and CDR2 as SNEGSKA (reference sequence). The DNA for the CDR3 is TGCAGTGCTAGTAGGACACTCACTGAAGCTTTCTTT. This codes for CSASRTLTEAFF.

In its sample, this clone is medium-sized. This rearrangement joins TRBV3-1 (or the pseudogene TRBV3-2) to TRBJ2-7; perhaps TRBD2 as D (6 bases). CDR1 and CDR2 from the germline V gene are LGHDT and YNNKEL (reference sequence). This CDR3 has 12 amino acids. V was trimmed by 4 bases and J by 8 bases, leaving 12 bases between them. For the CDR3, the DNA is TGTGCCAGCAGCCTTAGCGGAGTTAAGCAGTACTTC. As protein: CASSLSGVKQYF.

The J gene is TRBJ1-4, the V gene TRBV7-9; D ambiguous. Germline V gene data show CDR1 as SEHNR and CDR2 as FQNEAQ (reference sequence). Trimming took off 5 bases at V and 2 bases at J, with 12 bases between the two ends. This CDR3 has 15 residues. The CDR3 loop reads CASSPHPRTNEKLFF. For the CDR3, the DNA is TGTGCCAGCAGCCCCCACCCGAGGACTAATGAAAAACTGTTTTTT.

This clone was seen a few times. The chain links TRBV7-3 to TRBJ2-2; tentatively, D is TRBD1 (5 bases). V was cut by 4 bases and J by 2 bases, with 8 bases left in between. The CDR3 loop spans 14 amino acids. The germline CDR1 and CDR2 sequences are SGHTA and FQGTGA. The CDR3 sequence is CASSWGDNTGELFF. CDR3 coding DNA: TGTGCCAGCAGCTGGGGCGACAACACCGGGGAGCTGTTTTTT.

The V call is TRBV20-1, the J call TRBJ1-1, with D possibly matching TRBD1 (6 bases). The CDR3 is 15 amino acids. The V gene lost 3 bases and the J gene lost 0 bases, with 14 bases spanning the gap. The germline gives CDR1 DFQATT, CDR2 SNEGSKA (reference sequence). CDR3 sequence reads: CSASRQVQMNTEAFF. The CDR3 DNA reads as TGCAGTGCTAGTAGACAGGTTCAAATGAACACTGAAGCTTTCTTT.